This TCR beta chain is drawn from a study of T cells in pancreatic ductal adenocarcinoma. Trimming pared 5 bases from V and 10 bases from J, leaving 21 bases between. The length of the CDR3 is 15 residues. The V gene's germline CDR1 is LNHDA and CDR2 SQIVND (reference sequence). Study-level findings and limits: Tumor-versus-blood clonality comparisons may be biased toward lower tumor diversity. The resected pancreatic cancer cohort was biased toward the minority with early-stage disease. Tumor samples had fewer productive templates and about 8-fold fewer unique clonotypes than blood. Mean clonality was roughly 0.11 in tumors and about 0.07 in blood, not significantly different.

In its sample, this clone was seen once. What it binds is unknown. No neoadjuvant therapy was given to the selected pancreatic ductal adenocarcinoma patients before their surgery. Assay: immunoSEQ multiplex PCR; the TCRdb copy retains only in-frame clones and omits some. The sample comprises around 100,000 clones, 90% to 95% of which are singletons, and roughly 3% rests with the top ten. Sequencing was carried out using PBMCs. This chain joins TRBV19 and TRBJ2-1; TRBD2 might be the D (6 bases). The sequence was collected from a human donor with pancreatic ductal adenocarcinoma. In DNA, the CDR3 is TGTGCCAGTAGTGCAGCTCTAGGCGGGAAAGAGGAGCAGTTCTTC. Its translation is CASSAALGGKEEQFF.